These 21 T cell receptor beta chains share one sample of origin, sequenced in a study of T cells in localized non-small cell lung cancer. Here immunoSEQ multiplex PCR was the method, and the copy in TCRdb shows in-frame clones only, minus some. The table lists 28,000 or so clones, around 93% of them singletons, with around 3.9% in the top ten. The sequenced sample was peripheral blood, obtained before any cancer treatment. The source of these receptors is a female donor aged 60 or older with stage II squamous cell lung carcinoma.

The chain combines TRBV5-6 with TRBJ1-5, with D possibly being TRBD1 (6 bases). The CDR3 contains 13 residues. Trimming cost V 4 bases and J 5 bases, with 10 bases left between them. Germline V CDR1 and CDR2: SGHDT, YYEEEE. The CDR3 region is CASSRTDDQPQHF. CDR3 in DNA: TGTGCCAGCAGCCGGACAGATGATCAGCCCCAGCATTTT. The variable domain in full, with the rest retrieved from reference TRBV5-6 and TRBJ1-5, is DAGVTQSPTHLIKTRGQQVTLRCSPKSGHDTVSWYQQALGQGPQFIFQYYEEEERQRGNFPDRFSGHQFPNYSSELNVNALLLGDSALYLCASSRTDDQPQHFGDGTRLSIL.

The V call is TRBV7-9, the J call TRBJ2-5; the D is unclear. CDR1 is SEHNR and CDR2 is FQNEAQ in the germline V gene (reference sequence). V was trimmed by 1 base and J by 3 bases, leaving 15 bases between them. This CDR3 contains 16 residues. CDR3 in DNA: TGTGCCAGCAGCTTAGGATTCGGGCCAGAAGAAGAGACCCAGTACTTC. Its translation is CASSLGFGPEEETQYF.

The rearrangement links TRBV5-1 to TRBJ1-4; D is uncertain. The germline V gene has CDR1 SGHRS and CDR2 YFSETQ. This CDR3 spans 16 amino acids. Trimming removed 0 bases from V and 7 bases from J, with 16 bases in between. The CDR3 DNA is TGCGCCAGCAGCTTGGGGAAGGGAATCTGGGGTGAAAAACTGTTTTTT. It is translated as CASSLGKGIWGEKLFF.

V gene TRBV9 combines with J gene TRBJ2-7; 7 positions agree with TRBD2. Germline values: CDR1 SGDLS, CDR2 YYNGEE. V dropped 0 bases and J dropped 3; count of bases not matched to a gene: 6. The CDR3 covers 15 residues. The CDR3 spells CASSVDPGTNYEQYF. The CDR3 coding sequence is TGTGCCAGCAGCGTAGACCCAGGGACTAACTACGAGCAGTACTTC.

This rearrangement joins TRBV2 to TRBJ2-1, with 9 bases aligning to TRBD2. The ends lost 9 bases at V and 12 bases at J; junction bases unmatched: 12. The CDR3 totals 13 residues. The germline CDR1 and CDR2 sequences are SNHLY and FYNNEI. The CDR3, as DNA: TGTGCCAGTCATATTACCAGCGGGAGGTCGCAGTTCTTC. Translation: CASHITSGRSQFF. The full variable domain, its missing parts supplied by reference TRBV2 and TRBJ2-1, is EPEVTQTPSHQVTQMGQEVILRCVPISNHLYFYWYRQILGQKVEFLVSFYNNEISEKSEIFDDQFSVERPDGSNFTLKIRSTKLEDSAMYFCASHITSGRSQFFGPGTRLTVL.

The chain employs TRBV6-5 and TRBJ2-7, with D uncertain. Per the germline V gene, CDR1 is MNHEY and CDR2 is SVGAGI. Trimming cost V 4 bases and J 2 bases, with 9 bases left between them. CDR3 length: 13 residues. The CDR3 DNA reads TGTGCCAGCAGTTCGACTGTAACCTACGAGCAGTACTTC. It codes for CASSSTVTYEQYF.

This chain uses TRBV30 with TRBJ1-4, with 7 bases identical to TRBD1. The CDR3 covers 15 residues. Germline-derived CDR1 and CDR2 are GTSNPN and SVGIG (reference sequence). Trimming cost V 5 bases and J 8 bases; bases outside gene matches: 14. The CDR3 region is CAWAGTATVGEKLFF. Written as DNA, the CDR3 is TGTGCCTGGGCCGGGACAGCGACTGTAGGGGAAAAACTGTTTTTT.

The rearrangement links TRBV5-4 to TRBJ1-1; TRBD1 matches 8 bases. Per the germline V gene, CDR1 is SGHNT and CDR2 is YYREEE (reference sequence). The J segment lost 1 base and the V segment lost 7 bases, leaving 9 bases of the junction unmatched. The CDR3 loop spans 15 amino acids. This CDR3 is CASPPPGTGNTEAFF. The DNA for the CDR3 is TGTGCCAGCCCACCGCCCGGGACAGGGAACACTGAAGCTTTCTTT.

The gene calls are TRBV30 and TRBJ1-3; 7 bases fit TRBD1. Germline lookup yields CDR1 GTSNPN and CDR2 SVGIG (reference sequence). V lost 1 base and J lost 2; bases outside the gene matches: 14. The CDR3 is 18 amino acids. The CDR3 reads CAWSATQGKSVPGNTIYF. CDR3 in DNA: TGTGCCTGGAGTGCCACACAGGGGAAGTCGGTCCCTGGAAACACCATATATTTT.

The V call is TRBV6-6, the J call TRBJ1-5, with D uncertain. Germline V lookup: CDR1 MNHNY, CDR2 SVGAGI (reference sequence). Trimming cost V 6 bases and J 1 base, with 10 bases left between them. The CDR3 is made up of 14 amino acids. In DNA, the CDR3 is TGTGCCAGCAGCCCCCACCCGAGCAATCAGCCCCAGCATTTT. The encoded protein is CASSPHPSNQPQHF.

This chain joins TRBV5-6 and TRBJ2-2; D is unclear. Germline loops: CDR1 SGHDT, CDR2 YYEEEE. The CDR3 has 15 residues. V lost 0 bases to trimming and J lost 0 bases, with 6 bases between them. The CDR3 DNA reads TGTGCCAGCAGCTTGGGGGCAACGAACACCGGGGAGCTGTTTTTT. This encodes CASSLGATNTGELFF.

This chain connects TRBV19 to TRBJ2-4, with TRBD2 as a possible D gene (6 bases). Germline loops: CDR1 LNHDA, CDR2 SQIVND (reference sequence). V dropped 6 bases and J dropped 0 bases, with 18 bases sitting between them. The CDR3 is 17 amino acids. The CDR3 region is CASSPNERALAKNIQYF. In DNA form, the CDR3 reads TGTGCCAGTAGCCCCAATGAGCGGGCCCTAGCCAAAAACATTCAGTACTTC.

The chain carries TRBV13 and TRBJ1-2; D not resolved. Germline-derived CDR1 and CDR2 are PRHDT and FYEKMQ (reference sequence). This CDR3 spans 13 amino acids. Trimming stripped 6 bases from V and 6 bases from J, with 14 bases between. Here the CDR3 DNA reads TGTGCCAGCAGGCTGCTGCTAGGGAATGGCTACACCTTC. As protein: CASRLLLGNGYTF.

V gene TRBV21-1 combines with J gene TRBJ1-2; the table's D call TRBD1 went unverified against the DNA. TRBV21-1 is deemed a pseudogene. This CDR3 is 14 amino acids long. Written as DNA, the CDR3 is TGTGCCAGCAGCAAAGTTGTTCCGAGGGACAGATCCACCTTC. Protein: CASSKVVPRDRSTF.

Written as DNA, the CDR3 is TGTGCCAGCAGCCCTAGCGGGGGGCGCGGGGCCTACGAGCAGTACTTC. Translated, it gives CASSPSGGRGAYEQYF. The V call is TRBV11-1, the J call TRBJ2-7; 11 bases are a match to TRBD2. J gave up 2 bases and V 5 bases, and 8 bases lay outside the gene matches. Germline CDR1 reads SGHAT; CDR2 reads FQDESV (reference sequence). This CDR3 comprises 16 residues.

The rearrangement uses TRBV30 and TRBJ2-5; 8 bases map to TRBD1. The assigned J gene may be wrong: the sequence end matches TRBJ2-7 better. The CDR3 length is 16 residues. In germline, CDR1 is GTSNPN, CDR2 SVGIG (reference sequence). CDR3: CAWSYLPGQEPYEQYF. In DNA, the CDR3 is TGTGCCTGGAGCTATTTACCGGGACAGGAGCCCTACGAGCAGTACTTC.

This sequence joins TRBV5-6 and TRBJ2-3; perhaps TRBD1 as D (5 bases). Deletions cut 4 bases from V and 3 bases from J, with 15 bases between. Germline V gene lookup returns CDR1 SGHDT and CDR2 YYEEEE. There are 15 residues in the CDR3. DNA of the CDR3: TGTGCCAGCAGCATGTCCGGCAGGGTGACAGATACGCAGTATTTT. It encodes CASSMSGRVTDTQYF.

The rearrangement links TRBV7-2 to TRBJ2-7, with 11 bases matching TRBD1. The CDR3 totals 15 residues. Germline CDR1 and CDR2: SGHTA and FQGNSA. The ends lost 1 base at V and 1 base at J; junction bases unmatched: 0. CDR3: CASSLGDRGSYEQYF. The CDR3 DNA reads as TGTGCCAGCAGCTTAGGGGACAGGGGGTCCTACGAGCAGTACTTC.

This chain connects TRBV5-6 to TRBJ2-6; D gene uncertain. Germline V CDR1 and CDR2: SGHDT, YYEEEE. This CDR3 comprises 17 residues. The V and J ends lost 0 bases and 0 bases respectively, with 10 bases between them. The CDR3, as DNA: TGTGCCAGCAGCTTGGCGGCAGGCGGCTCTGGGGCCAACGTCCTGACTTTC. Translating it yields CASSLAAGGSGANVLTF.

The DNA for the CDR3 is TGCGCCAGCAGTGATTTGACTAGCGGAAAATACGAGCAGTACTTC. Translated, it gives CASSDLTSGKYEQYF. V and J are TRBV10-1 and TRBJ2-5; 9 positions agree with TRBD2. The J call may be mistaken, given a closer DNA end match to TRBJ2-7. The germline V gene encodes CDR1 WNHNN and CDR2 SYGVQD (reference sequence). The CDR3 loop spans 15 amino acids.

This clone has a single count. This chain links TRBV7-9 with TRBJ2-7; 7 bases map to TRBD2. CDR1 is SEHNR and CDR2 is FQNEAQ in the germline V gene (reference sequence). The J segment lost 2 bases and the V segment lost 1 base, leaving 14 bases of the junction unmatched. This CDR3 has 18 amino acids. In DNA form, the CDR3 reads TGTGCCAGCAGCTTAGGAATAGAGGCGGGAGTTCCCCCCTACGAGCAGTACTTC. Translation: CASSLGIEAGVPPYEQYF. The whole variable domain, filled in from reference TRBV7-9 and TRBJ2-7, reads DTGVSQNPRHKITKRGQNVTFRCDPISEHNRLYWYRQTLGQGPEFLTYFQNEAQLEKSRLLSDRFSAERPKGSFSTLEIQRTEQGDSAMYLCASSLGIEAGVPPYEQYFGPGTRLTVT.